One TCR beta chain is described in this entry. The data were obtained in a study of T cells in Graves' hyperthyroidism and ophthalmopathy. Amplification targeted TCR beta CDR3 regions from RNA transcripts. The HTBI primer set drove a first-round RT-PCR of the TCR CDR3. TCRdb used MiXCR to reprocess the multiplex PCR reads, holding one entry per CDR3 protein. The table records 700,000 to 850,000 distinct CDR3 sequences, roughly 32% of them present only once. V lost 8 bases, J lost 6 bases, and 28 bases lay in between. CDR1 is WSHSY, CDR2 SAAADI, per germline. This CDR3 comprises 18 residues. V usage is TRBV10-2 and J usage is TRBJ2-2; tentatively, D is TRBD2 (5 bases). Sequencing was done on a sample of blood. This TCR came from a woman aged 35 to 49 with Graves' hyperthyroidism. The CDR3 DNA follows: TGCGCCAGCTCAAAGGTCGAGGCGGCTAACGGGGAACCCGGGGAGCTGTTTTTT. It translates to CASSKVEAANGEPGELFF.